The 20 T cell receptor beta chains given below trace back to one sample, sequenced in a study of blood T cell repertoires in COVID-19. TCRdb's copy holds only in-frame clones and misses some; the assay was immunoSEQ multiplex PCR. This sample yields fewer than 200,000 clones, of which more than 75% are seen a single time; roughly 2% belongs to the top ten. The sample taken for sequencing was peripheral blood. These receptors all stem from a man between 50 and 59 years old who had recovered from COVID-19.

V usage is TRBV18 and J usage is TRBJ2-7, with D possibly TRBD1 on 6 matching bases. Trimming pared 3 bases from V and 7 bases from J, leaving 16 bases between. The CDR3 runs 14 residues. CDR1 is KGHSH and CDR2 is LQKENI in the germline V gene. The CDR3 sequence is CASSPLKDSGEQYF. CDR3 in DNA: TGTGCCAGCTCACCCCTTAAGGACAGTGGGGAGCAGTACTTC.

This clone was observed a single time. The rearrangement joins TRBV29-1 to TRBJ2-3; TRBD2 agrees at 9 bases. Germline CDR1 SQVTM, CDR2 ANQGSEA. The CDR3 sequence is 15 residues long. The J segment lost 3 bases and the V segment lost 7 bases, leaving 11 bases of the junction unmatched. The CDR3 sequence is CSAEGPTSGTDTQYF. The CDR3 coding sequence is TGCAGCGCAGAAGGTCCGACTAGCGGAACAGATACGCAGTATTTT.

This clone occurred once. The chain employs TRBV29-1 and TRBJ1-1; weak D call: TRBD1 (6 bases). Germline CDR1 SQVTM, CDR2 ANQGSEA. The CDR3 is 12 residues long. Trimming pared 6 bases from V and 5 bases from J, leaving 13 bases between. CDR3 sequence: CSVKTGRTEAFF. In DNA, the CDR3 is TGCAGCGTCAAAACAGGGAGAACTGAAGCTTTCTTT.

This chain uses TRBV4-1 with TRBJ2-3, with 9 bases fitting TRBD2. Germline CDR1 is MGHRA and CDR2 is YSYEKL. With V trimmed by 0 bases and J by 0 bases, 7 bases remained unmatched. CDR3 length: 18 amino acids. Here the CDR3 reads CASSQDQSGGLSTDTQYF. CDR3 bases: TGCGCCAGCAGCCAAGATCAGAGCGGGGGGCTAAGCACAGATACGCAGTATTTT.

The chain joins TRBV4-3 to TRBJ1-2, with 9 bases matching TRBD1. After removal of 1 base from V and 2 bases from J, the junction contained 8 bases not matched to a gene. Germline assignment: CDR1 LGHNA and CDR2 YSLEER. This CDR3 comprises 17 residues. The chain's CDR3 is CASSQARTGVQNYGYTF. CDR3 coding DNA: TGCGCCAGCAGCCAAGCCCGGACAGGGGTTCAGAACTATGGCTACACCTTC.

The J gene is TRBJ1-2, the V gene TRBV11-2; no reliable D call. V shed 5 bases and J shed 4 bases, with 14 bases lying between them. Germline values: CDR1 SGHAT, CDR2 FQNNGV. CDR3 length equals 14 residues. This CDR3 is CASSHRRFPYGYTF. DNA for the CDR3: TGTGCCAGCAGCCACCGCAGGTTCCCCTATGGCTACACCTTC.

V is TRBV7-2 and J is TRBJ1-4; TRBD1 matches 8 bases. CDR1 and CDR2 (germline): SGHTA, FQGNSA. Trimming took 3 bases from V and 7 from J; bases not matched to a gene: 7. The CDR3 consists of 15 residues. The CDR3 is CASSFDRGYGEKLFF. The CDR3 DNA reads TGTGCCAGCAGCTTCGACAGGGGATATGGTGAAAAACTGTTTTTT.

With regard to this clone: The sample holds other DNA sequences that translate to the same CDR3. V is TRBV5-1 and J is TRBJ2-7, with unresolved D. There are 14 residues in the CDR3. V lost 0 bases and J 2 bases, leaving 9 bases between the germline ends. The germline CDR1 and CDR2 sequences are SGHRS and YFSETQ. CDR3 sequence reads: CASSLVVSPYEQYF. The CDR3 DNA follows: TGCGCCAGCAGCTTGGTCGTTTCTCCCTACGAGCAGTACTTC.

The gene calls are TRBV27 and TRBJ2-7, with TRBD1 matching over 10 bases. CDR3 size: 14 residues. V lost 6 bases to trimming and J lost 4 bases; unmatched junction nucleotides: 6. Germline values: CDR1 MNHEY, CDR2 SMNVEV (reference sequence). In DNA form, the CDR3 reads TGTGCCAGCAGAGGGACAGGGGAAAGGTACGAGCAGTACTTC. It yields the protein CASRGTGERYEQYF.

As DNA, the CDR3 is TGCGCCAGCAGCTTACGGACTGTACCGACAGATACGCAGTATTTT. Translation: CASSLRTVPTDTQYF. V usage is TRBV5-1 and J usage is TRBJ2-3, with TRBD2 as a possible D gene (5 bases). Germline CDR1 and CDR2: SGHRS and YFSETQ. The CDR3 runs to 15 residues. The ends were cut back, 2 bases at V and 3 bases at J, with 13 bases in the middle.

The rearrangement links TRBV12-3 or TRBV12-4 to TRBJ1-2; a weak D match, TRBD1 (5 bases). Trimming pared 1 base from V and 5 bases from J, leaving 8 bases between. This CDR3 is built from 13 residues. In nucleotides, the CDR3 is TGTGCCAGCAGTTTAGATCCAGGGTATGGCTACACCTTC. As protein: CASSLDPGYGYTF.

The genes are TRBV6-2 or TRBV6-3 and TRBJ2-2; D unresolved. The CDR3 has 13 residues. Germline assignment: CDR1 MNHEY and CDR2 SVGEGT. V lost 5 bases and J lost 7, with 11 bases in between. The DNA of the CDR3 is TGTGCCAGCAGTGTTGCGGTTGACGGGGAGCTGTTTTTT. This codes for CASSVAVDGELFF.

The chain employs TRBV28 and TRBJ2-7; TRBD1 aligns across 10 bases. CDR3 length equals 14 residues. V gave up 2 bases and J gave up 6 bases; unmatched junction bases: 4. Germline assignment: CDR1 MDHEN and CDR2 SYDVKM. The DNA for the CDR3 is TGTGCCAGCAGTTTACTCCGGGACAGGGGCGAGCAGTACTTC. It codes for CASSLLRDRGEQYF.

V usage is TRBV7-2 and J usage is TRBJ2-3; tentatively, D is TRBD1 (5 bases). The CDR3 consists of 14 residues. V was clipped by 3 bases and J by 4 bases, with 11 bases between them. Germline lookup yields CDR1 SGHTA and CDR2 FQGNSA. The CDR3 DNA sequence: TGTGCCAGCAGCTTTGGGTCCAGGGCAGATACGCAGTATTTT. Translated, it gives CASSFGSRADTQYF.

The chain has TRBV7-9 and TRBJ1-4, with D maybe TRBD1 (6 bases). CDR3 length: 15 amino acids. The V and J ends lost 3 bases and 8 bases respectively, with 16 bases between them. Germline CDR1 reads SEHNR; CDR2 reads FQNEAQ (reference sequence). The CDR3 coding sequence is TGTGCCAGCAGCTTCGGACTGGGGACAAGCGAAAAACTGTTTTTT. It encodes CASSFGLGTSEKLFF.

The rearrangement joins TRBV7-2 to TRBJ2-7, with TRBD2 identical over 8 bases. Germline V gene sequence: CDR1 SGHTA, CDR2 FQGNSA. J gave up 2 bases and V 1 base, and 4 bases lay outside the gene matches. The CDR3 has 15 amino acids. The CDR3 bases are TGTGCCAGCAGCTTAGAAGTCGGGGGGGCCTACGAGCAGTACTTC. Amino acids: CASSLEVGGAYEQYF.

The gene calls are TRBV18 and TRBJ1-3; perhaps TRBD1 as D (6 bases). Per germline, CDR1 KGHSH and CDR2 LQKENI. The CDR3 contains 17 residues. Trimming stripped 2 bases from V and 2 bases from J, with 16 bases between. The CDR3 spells CASSPRTRTDTGNTIYF. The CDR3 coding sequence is TGTGCCAGCTCACCAAGGACCCGGACAGATACTGGAAACACCATATATTTT.

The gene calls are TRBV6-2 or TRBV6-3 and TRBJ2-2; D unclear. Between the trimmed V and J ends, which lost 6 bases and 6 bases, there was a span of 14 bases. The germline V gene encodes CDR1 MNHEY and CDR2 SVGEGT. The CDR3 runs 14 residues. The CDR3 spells CASSGRSSAGELFF. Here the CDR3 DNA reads TGTGCCAGCAGCGGCCGGAGTTCCGCCGGGGAGCTGTTTTTT.

CDR3 in amino acids: CASSSTLGLAGGNEQFF. The CDR3, as DNA: TGCGCCAGCAGCTCTACGCTGGGACTAGCGGGGGGCAATGAGCAGTTCTTC. The V call is TRBV5-1, the J call TRBJ2-1; 15 positions match TRBD2. V gave up 3 bases and J gave up 6 bases; unmatched junction bases: 7. The germline gives CDR1 SGHRS, CDR2 YFSETQ. The CDR3 sequence is 17 residues long.

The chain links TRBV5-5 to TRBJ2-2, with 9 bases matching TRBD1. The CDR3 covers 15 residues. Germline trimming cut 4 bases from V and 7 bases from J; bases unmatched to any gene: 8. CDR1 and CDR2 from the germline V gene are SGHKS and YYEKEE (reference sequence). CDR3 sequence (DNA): TGTGCCAGCAGCCCACAGGGGGCTAATATCGGGGAGCTGTTTTTT. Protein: CASSPQGANIGELFF.